Sequencing of this T cell receptor (beta chain) was carried out in a study of T cells after yellow fever vaccination. Regarding the study as a whole: It was the secondary response that reached its peak faster, day 5 versus 15, but it was weaker. High-abundance clonotypes from the bulk population could contaminate FACS-sorted repertoires.

TCRdb re-analysed the 5' RACE reads in MiXCR, keeping a single row per CDR3 protein. This sample has about 220,000 distinct CDR3 sequences, with under 3.5% found just once. This clonotype showed up many times. Its specificity is unknown. This TCR was sampled from a man aged 18 to 35 who received the YFV17D yellow fever vaccine. The sequencing here drew on CD4+ T cells sorted from PBMCs, taken 10 days after the yellow fever booster vaccination.

CDR3 sequence reads: CAIRGQGNYGYTF. In nucleotides, the CDR3 is TGTGCCATCCGCGGACAGGGGAACTATGGCTACACCTTC. The chain joins TRBV10-3 to TRBJ1-2; 9 positions agree with TRBD1. J was trimmed by 2 bases and V by 8 bases; bases with no gene match: 3. CDR1 is ENHRY and CDR2 is SYGVKD in the germline V gene. The CDR3 contains 13 residues.